This T cell receptor (beta chain) was recovered during a study of blood T cells in healthy people across ages. The CDR3 runs 16 residues. Germline-derived CDR1 and CDR2 are SGHVS and FQNEAQ. The junction had 10 bases not matched to a gene; V was cut back by 3 bases and J by 3 bases. A second PCR, run for roughly 7 to 11 cycles, used a sample-barcoded 5' primer plus a J-beta primer mix. MiXCR, run by TCRdb on the 5' RACE reads, gives a single entry per CDR3 protein. The top ten clones hold 9.4% of a sample with approximately 760,000 distinct CDR3 sequences, just under 25% of them seen once. The sample holds a few counts of this clonotype. These same records also appear under a second study, on T cells of mothers and their children.

The sequence was collected from a boy younger than 18 in good health. The rearrangement joins TRBV7-8 to TRBJ2-7, with 8 bases that match TRBD2. Sequencing used blood. As DNA, the CDR3 is TGTGCCAGCAGCTTCGGACTAGCAGTGCCCATCTACGAGCAGTACTTC. This gives the protein CASSFGLAVPIYEQYF.